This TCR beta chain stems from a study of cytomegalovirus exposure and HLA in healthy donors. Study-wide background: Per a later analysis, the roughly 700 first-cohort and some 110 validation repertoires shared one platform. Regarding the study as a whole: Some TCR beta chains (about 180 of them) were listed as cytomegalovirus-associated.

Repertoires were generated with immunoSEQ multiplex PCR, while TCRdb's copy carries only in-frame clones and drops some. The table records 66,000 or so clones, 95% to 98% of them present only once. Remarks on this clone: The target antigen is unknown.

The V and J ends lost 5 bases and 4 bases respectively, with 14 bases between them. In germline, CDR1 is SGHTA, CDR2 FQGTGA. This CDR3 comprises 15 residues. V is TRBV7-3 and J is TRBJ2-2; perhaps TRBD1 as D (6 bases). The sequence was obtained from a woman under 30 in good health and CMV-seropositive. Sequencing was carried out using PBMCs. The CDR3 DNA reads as TGTGCCAGCAGCCTCCGGACAGATGGCACCGGGGAGCTGTTTTTT. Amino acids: CASSLRTDGTGELFF. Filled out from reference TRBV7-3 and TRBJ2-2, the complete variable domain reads GAGVSQTPSNKVTEKGKYVELRCDPISGHTALYWYRQSLGQGPEFLIYFQGTGAADDSGLPNDRFFAVRPEGSVSTLKIQRTERGDSAVYLCASSLRTDGTGELFFGEGSRLTVL.